This T cell receptor (beta chain) comes out of a study of cytomegalovirus exposure and HLA in healthy donors (dated by TCRdb to the late 2010s). About the full investigation: A later analysis indicated that the roughly 130 validation repertoires were generated on the platform also employed for the 650 to 850 repertoires of the first cohort. The aim of the study was to test whether cataloging public T cell receptors could identify signatures of past pathogen exposure. In addition to the first cohort of several hundred subjects, a separate validation cohort of 120 different subjects was used. To predict cytomegalovirus infection status, the study combined high-throughput TCR immunosequencing, statistical association of individual TCRs with disease status, and machine learning.

Receptor amplification or capture employed the immunoSEQ multiplex PCR assay. As for how the authors treated the data: To diagnose cytomegalovirus status from the catalog of TCR beta chain sequences, a statistical classification framework was built. Not all clones reach the TCRdb copy of this immuneACCESS table, which keeps in-frame sequences only. Checked studies attribute under half of the gap to unresolved V genes and leave the rest unexplained. For V, J and clone size, that table is used; D and trimming come from the DNA. In this sample the table shows approximately 220,000 clones, more than 75% of which occur a single time. The top ten constitute about 2.5% of the sample. Points the paper makes about the study in general: Across donors, most TCR sequences were observed very rarely, whereas some public TCRs were present in many individuals. Three of the identified cytomegalovirus-associated TCR beta chains were confirmed in vitro to be specific for cytomegalovirus antigens. Cytomegalovirus status was reported to be diagnosed by the classifier with high specificity and sensitivity in both the original and validation cohorts. A later analysis lacked HLA typing for the validation cohort, so it scored co-occurrence in that cohort across all 120 repertoires. The authors suggested that the approach could potentially be extended to other disease states and immunological phenotypes. Subsequent analysis determined that TCRs grouped into clusters in the first cohort also showed a tendency toward co-occurrence across the 130 or so validation repertoires, and 90% to 95% of cluster scores exceeded 0. In the study, around 150 TCR beta chains were listed as associated with cytomegalovirus.

This clone was seen a handful of times. No cognate antigen has been identified for it. The record has no base qualities; no much larger clone is one base away. The CDR3 covers 12 residues, taking in both the cysteine and the phenylalanine. CDR3 DNA only is kept here, 36 bases in frame from base 1. V is shortened by 4 bases, J by 5 bases, and the region joining them spans 6 bases. CDR1 and CDR2 are drawn from the germline V gene: ENHRY, SYGVKD. The donors belonged to the validation cohort of about 120 subjects, which was separate from the roughly 670-subject first cohort. The chain is made from TRBV10-3 and TRBJ1-5; confidence is insufficient to name the D gene. The receptor was isolated from a young man in good health and CMV-seronegative. Source material: PBMCs. The CDR3 here reads CAISGQDQPQHF. The DNA is TGTGCCATCAGTGGTCAGGATCAGCCCCAGCATTTT.